The rows below give T cell receptor beta chains drawn from one sample of a study of OX40 agonist ivuxolimab in advanced cancers. This table comes from immunoSEQ multiplex PCR, and its TCRdb copy is limited to in-frame clones, with some not included. The sample has 52,000 or so clones, approximately 94% seen once. The sample here was CD4+ or CD8+ T cells sorted from blood, taken in a trial of the OX40 agonist ivuxolimab. Every receptor here comes from an adult with an advanced solid tumor such as melanoma, head and neck, liver or kidney cancer. Both conserved end residues are part of each CDR3.

TRBJ2-7 | TRBV11-2 | CASSLAQRESYEQYF
TRBJ2-5 | TRBV7-2 | CASRGTSGIETQYF
TRBJ1-1 | TRBV9 | CASSGYSDEAFF
TRBJ2-1 | TRBV7-6 | CASSLVAPSAYNEQFF
TRBJ2-1 | TRBV30 | CAWTLRVGGAYNEQFF
TRBJ1-3 | TRBV30 | CAWSRGRGFGNTIYF
TRBJ2-6 | TRBV29-1 | CSVQEHSIQSRANVLTF
TRBJ1-1 | TRBV4-2 | CASSQDWVVTNTEAFF
TRBJ2-7 | TRBV6-1 | CASSARDLSYEQYF
TRBJ2-4 | TRBV7-3 | CASSPYPPGLGIEGENIQYF
TRBJ2-5 | TRBV7-2 | CASSLEAFGGFQETQYF
TRBJ2-5 | TRBV29-1 | CSVEDGQGLFLETQYF
TRBJ2-7 | TRBV12-2 | CASRQISGAYEQYF
TRBJ2-7 | TRBV5-1 | CASSLAEWGRDEQYF
TRBJ2-3 | TRBV7-2 | CASSLGTVYTDTQYF
TRBJ2-7 | TRBV6-1 | CASSERDPNYEQYF
TRBJ2-2 | TRBV9 | CASSGGTSLSGELFF
TRBJ1-2 | TRBV27 | CASSLSGQQNGYTF
TRBJ1-1 | TRBV29-1 | CSTPEAFF
TRBJ2-7 | TRBV6-5 | CASSSEWTVNEQYF
TRBJ2-5 | TRBV9 | CASSVVTSGRLSQYF
TRBJ2-1 | TRBV30 | CGAPGRGEQFF
TRBJ2-6 | TRBV5-6 | CASSMDGGGAAGANVLTF
TRBJ2-3 | TRBV19 | CASSIGGTDTQYF
TRBJ2-7 | TRBV28 | CASSLTRLADSYEQYF
TRBJ2-7 | TRBV10-3 | CAISVGTGPYEQYF
TRBJ2-7 | TRBV19 | CASSIGGDYLYEQYF
TRBJ2-7 | TRBV7-8 | CASSSGSGEQYF
TRBJ2-2 | TRBV19 | CASSIRSGMNTGELFF
TRBJ2-7 | TRBV2 | CASREGTGGSYEQYF
TRBJ2-2 | TRBV27 | CASSVLPNTGELFF
TRBJ2-1 | TRBV11-2 | CASSQPNENEQFF
TRBJ2-7 | TRBV4-1 | CASSPPGSLYSYEQYF
TRBJ2-7 | TRBV10-1 | CASSDRDGLYEQYF
TRBJ2-7 | TRBV5-6 | CASNLGRSYEQYF
TRBJ2-7 | TRBV5-5 | CASSLSTRLSYEQYF
TRBJ2-3 | TRBV27 | CASSSRQARTPGTDTQYF
TRBJ2-7 | TRBV7-9 | CASSLVGGGPNEQYF
TRBJ2-2 | TRBV4-1 | CASSQNFRGLDAGELFF
- | TRBV7-2 | CASSLSDRHEQYF
TRBJ2-1 | TRBV10-1 | CASSEGQQGDEQFF
TRBJ2-1 | TRBV5-1 | CASSFVGDILTSGTDNEQFF
TRBJ2-1 | TRBV5-1 | CASSFRPQGVAVSEQFF
TRBJ1-1 | TRBV28 | CASSRQGRTEAFF
TRBJ2-1 | TRBV4-2 | CASSQASPPVTNEQFF
TRBJ2-7 | TRBV18 | CASSPAQYEQYF
TRBJ2-5 | TRBV12-5 | CASGLEGNMGETQYF
TRBJ2-3 | TRBV2 | CASRLQGMRTDTQYF
TRBJ2-7 | TRBV7-9 | CASSFQSYEQYF
TRBJ2-2 | TRBV28 | CASSLLGVTGELFF
TRBJ2-1 | TRBV27 | CASRQGTDYYNEQFF
TRBJ2-3 | TRBV19 | CASSISHASTDTQYF